This TCR beta chain stems from a study of tumor-infiltrating lymphocytes in primary liver carcinoma. From unsorted bulk tissue weighing roughly 17-32 mg, DNA and RNA were co-extracted. The CDR3 is made up of 14 amino acids. V gave up 5 bases and J gave up 4 bases, with 14 bases separating them. The authors made TCR beta cDNA from 450 to 600 ng total RNA with a constant-region primer. Libraries for TCR beta were built through three nested multiplex PCR rounds, which together made up a slightly modified ARM-PCR procedure. The first two PCR rounds used TRBV1-TRBV30 forward primers with a C-beta reverse primer, roughly 10 cycles each. TCRdb called the multiplex PCR reads again in MiXCR, with one record for every CDR3 protein. The table lists 150,000 to 200,000 distinct CDR3 sequences, around 81% of them singletons.

The rearrangement uses TRBV12-3 or TRBV12-4 and TRBJ1-1; maybe TRBD1 (5 bases). The source material was tumor tissue from primary liver carcinoma. The sequence was obtained from a man aged 40-49 years with primary liver carcinoma and hepatitis B virus infection. The CDR3 DNA reads TGTGCCAGCAGTCCCCCCAGTACAGGCACTGAAGCTTTCTTT. Translation gives CASSPPSTGTEAFF.